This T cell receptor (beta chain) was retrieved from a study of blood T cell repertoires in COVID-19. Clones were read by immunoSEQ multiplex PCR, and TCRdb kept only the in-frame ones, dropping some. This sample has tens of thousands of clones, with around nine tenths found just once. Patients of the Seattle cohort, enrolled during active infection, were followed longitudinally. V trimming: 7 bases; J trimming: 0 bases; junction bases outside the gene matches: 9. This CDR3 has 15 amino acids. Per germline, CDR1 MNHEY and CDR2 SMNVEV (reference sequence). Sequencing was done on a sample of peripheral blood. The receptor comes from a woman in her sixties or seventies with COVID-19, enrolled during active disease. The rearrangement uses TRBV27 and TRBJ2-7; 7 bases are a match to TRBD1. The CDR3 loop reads CASKRDRQYSYEQYF. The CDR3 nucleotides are TGTGCCAGCAAACGGGACAGACAATACTCCTACGAGCAGTACTTC.